Given below is one T cell receptor beta chain in context. Original handling: Amplified reference gene primers provided the basis for estimating nucleated cell counts. TCRdb's copy holds only in-frame clones and misses some; the assay was immunoSEQ multiplex PCR. The DNA gave D and trimming, while V, J and clone size come from that table. The sample lists around 320,000 clones, roughly 86% seen once, with approximately 10% in the top ten. The data were obtained in a study of blood T cell repertoires in COVID-19. Study as a whole: Samples taken during acute and convalescent COVID-19 were collected in the United States, Italy and Spain.

This CDR3 contains 13 residues. The ends were cut back, 1 base at V and 4 bases at J, with 7 bases in the middle. The germline V gene encodes CDR1 SGHAT and CDR2 FQNNGV. Seattle's enrolled individuals joined amid active infection and were then monitored longitudinally. The sample taken for sequencing was peripheral blood. The chain uses TRBV11-2 and TRBJ1-1; no clear D. The receptor comes from a woman aged 25-40 years with COVID-19, enrolled during active disease. CDR3 DNA sequence: TGTGCCAGCAGCTTAGCGCGAACCACTGAAGCTTTCTTT. Amino acid sequence: CASSLARTTEAFF.